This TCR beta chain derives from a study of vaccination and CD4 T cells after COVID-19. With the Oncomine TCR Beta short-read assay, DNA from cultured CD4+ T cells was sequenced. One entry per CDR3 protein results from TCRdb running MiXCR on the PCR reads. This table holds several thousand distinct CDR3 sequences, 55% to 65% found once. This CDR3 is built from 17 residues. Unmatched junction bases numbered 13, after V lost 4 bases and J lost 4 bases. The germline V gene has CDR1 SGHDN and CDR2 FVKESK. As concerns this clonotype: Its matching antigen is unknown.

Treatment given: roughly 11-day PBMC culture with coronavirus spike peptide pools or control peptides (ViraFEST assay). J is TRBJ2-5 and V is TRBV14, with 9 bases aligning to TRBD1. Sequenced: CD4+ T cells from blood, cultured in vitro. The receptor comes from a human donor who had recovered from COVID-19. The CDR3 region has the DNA TGTGCCAGCAGCCCGAATTCCGGGACAGGGTTTGTAGAGACCCAGTACTTC. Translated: CASSPNSGTGFVETQYF. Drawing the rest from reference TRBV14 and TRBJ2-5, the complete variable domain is EAGVTQFPSHSVIEKGQTVTLRCDPISGHDNLYWYRRVMGKEIKFLLHFVKESKQDESGMPNNRFLAERTGGTYSTLKVQPAELEDSGVYFCASSPNSGTGFVETQYFGPGTRLLVL.